The 6 T cell receptor beta chains in this list originate from one sample, sequenced in a study of identical twins (dated by TCRdb to about 2016). Libraries were built with 5' RACE. Sequencing took place on an Illumina HiSeq 2000. TCRdb redid the processing of the public reads, applying fastp at Q25 and MiXCR, and retained in-frame beta chains. One record per CDR3 amino acid sequence lists the most common genes and DNA. This sample has 750,000 to 950,000 distinct CDR3 sequences in its table, and roughly an eighth of those were observed once. The top ten clonotypes cover 1.5% to 2% of the sample. The same sample was also studied in work on yellow fever vaccine responses in identical twins.

Sequenced material: PBMCs. These receptors all come from a woman under 30 in good health.

CDR3 nucleotide sequence: TGTGCCAGCAGTGAAGCGTGGGTGTACGAGCAGTACGTC. Protein product: CASSEAWVYEQYV. V gene TRBV6-1 combines with J gene TRBJ2-7, with no clear D. V was cut by 0 bases and J by 4 bases, with 7 bases left in between. Germline-derived CDR1 and CDR2 are MNHNS and SASEGT. CDR3 size: 13 residues.

CDR3 protein: CATSQEVSGSCDAYEQYV. Written as DNA, the CDR3 is TGTGCCACCAGCCAAGAGGTGTCGGGTAGCTGCGACGCCTACGAGCAGTACGTC. This chain connects TRBV3-1 to TRBJ2-7; D is unclear. The CDR3 spans 18 residues. Looked up from germline, CDR1 is LGHDT and CDR2 is YNNKEL (reference sequence).

This clonotype showed up just a few times. CDR3 sequence: CASSPDRALSIQYF. In DNA, the CDR3 is TGTGCCAGCAGCCCGGACAGGGCCCTATCCATTCAGTACTTC. V is TRBV14 and J is TRBJ2-4; 8 bases map to TRBD1. The CDR3 consists of 14 residues. V dropped 4 bases and J dropped 9; count of bases not matched to a gene: 8. CDR1 SGHDN and CDR2 FVKESK come from the germline V gene.

This rearrangement joins TRBV18 to TRBJ2-7, with D possibly being TRBD2 (6 bases). The CDR3 consists of 16 residues. Between the trimmed V and J ends, which lost 4 bases and 3 bases, there was a span of 19 bases. The germline V gene encodes CDR1 KGHSH and CDR2 LQKENI. This CDR3 is CASSRLGGTNDYEQYF. Written as DNA, the CDR3 is TGTGCCAGCTCACGATTGGGCGGGACGAATGACTACGAGCAGTACTTC.

Only a few counts were recorded for this clonotype. The rearrangement links TRBV5-1 to TRBJ2-3; D assignment may be TRBD1 or TRBD2 (5 bases each). The CDR3 runs 16 residues. Trimming cost V 4 bases and J 1 base, with 16 bases left between them. Germline CDR1 is SGHRS and CDR2 is YFSETQ. CDR3 DNA sequence: TGCGCCAGCAGCGCCGGGGCTCTCACGGGCACAGATACGCAGTATTTT. This sequence encodes CASSAGALTGTDTQYF. The variable domain in full, completed from reference TRBV5-1 and TRBJ2-3, reads KAGVTQTPRYLIKTRGQQVTLSCSPISGHRSVSWYQQTPGQGLQFLFEYFSETQRNKGNFPGRFSGRQFSNSRSEMNVSTLELGDSALYLCASSAGALTGTDTQYFGPGTRLTVL.

V is TRBV12-3 or TRBV12-4 and J is TRBJ1-1; 9 positions match TRBD1. The CDR3 is made up of 15 amino acids. V was pared by 6 bases and J by 1 base, with 6 bases of the junction left unmatched. CDR3 region: CASSKQGARNTEAFF. The CDR3, as DNA: TGTGCCAGCAGCAAACAGGGGGCGAGGAACACTGAAGCTTTCTTT.